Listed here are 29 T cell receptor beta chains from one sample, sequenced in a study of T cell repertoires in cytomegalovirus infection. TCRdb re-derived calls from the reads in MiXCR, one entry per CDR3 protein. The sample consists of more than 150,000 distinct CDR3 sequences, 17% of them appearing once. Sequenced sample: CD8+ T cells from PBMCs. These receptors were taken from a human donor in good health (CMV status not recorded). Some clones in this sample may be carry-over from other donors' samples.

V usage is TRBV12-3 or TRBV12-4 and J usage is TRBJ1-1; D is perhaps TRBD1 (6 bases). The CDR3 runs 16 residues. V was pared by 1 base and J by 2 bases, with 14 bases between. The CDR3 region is CASSLGVGRGNTEAFF. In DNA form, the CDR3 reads TGTGCCAGCAGTTTAGGCGTCGGCAGGGGAAACACTGAAGCTTTCTTT.

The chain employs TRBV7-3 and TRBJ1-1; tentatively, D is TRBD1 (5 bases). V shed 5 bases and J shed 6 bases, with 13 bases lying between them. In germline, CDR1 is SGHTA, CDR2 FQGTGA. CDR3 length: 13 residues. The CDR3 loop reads CASSPTGTSEAFF. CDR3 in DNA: TGTGCCAGCAGCCCCACCGGGACGTCTGAAGCTTTCTTT.

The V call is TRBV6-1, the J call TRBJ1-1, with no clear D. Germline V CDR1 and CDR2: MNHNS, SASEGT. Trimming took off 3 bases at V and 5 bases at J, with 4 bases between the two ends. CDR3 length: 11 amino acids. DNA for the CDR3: TGTGCCAGCAGTGACAGGACTGAAGCTTTCTTT. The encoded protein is CASSDRTEAFF.

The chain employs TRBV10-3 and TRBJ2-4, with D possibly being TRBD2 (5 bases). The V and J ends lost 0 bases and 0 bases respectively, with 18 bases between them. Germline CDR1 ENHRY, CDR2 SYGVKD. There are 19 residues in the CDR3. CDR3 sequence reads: CAISESRERQILAKNIQYF. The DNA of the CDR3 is TGTGCCATCAGTGAGTCAAGGGAGCGACAAATTCTAGCCAAAAACATTCAGTACTTC.

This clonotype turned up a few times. The CDR3 nucleotides read TGTGCCACCAGTGACTCGGGGGGCTACAATGAGCAGTTCTTC. Its protein product is CATSDSGGYNEQFF. This chain uses TRBV24-1 with TRBJ2-1; 7 bases are shared with TRBD2. This CDR3 is built from 14 residues. V was pared by 4 bases and J by 3 bases, with 2 bases of the junction left unmatched. Germline CDR1 is KGHDR and CDR2 is SFDVKD.

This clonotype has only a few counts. The CDR3 nucleotides read TGTGCCAGCAGCTTGTCGGGGGCTCGCAACAATGAGCAGTTCTTC. It translates to CASSLSGARNNEQFF. The V call is TRBV7-3, the J call TRBJ2-1; possibly TRBD1 or TRBD2 for D (6 bases each). The ends were cut back, 3 bases at V and 5 bases at J, with 14 bases in the middle. CDR3 length: 15 amino acids. In germline, CDR1 is SGHTA, CDR2 FQGTGA.

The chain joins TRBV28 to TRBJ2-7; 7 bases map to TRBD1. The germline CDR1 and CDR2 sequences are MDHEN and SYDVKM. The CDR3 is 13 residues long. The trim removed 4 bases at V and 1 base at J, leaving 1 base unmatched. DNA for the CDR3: TGTGCCAGCAGTTCGGACAGGTCCTACGAGCAGTACTTC. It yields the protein CASSSDRSYEQYF.

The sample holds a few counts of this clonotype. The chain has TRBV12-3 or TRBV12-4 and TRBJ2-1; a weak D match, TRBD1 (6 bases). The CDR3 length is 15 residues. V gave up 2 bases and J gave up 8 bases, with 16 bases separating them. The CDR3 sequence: CASSLSGGYQDEQFF. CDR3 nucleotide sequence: TGTGCCAGCAGTTTAAGTGGGGGCTACCAGGATGAGCAGTTCTTC.

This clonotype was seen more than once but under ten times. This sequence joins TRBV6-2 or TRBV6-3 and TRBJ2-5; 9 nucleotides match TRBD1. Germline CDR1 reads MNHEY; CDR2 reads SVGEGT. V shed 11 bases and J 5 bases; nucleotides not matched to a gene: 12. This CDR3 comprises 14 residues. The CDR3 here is CAVRQGGRGETQYF. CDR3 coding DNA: TGTGCCGTACGACAGGGGGGAAGAGGGGAGACCCAGTACTTC.

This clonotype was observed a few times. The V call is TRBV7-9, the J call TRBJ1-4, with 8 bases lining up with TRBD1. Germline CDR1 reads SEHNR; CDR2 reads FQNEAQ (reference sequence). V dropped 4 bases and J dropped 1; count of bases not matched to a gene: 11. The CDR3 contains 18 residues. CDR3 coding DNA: TGTGCCAGCAGCTGGGACCCAGGGGGCGACCGAACTAATGAAAAACTGTTTTTT. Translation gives CASSWDPGGDRTNEKLFF.

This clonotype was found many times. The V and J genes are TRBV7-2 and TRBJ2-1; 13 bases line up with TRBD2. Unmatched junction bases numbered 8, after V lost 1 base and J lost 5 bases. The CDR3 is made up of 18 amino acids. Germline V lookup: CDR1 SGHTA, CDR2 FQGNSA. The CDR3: CASSLVDLLAGGNNEQFF. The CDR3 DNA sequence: TGTGCCAGCAGCTTAGTGGATTTACTAGCGGGAGGGAACAATGAGCAGTTCTTC.

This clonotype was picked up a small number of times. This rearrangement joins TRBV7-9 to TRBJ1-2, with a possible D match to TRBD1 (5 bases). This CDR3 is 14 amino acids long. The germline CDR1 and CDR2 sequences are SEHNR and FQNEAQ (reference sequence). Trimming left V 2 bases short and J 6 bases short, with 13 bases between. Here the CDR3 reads CASSLRGFDDGYTF. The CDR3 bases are TGTGCCAGCAGCTTACGGGGGTTTGACGATGGCTACACCTTC.

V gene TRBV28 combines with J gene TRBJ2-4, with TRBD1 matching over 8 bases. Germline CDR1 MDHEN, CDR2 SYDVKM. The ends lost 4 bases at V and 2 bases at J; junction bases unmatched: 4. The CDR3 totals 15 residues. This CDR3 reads CASSSRGRPKNIQYF. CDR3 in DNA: TGTGCCAGCAGTTCCAGGGGGCGGCCCAAAAACATTCAGTACTTC.

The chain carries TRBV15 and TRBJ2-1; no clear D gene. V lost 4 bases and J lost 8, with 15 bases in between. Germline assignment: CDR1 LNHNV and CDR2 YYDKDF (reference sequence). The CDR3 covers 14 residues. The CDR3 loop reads CATSIKLEGDEQFF. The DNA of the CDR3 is TGTGCCACCAGCATTAAATTGGAAGGTGATGAGCAGTTCTTC.

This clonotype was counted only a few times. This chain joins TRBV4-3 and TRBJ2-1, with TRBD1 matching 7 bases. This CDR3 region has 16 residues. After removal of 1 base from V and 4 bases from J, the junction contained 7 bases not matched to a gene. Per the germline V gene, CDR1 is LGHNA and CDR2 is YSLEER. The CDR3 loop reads CASSQVRGPSYNEQFF. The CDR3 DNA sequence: TGCGCCAGCAGCCAAGTTAGGGGGCCGAGTTACAATGAGCAGTTCTTC.

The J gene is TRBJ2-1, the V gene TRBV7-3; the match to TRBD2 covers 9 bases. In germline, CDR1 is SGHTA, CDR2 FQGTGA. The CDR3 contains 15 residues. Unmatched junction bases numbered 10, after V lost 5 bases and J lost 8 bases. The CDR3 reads CASSPLSGGLDEQFF. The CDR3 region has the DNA TGTGCCAGCAGCCCGCTCAGCGGGGGGTTGGATGAGCAGTTCTTC.

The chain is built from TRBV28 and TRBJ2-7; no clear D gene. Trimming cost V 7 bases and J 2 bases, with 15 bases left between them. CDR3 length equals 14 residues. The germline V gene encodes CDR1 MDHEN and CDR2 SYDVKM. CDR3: CASTRADGPYEQYF. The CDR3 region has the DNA TGTGCCAGCACGCGCGCGGACGGCCCCTACGAGCAGTACTTC.

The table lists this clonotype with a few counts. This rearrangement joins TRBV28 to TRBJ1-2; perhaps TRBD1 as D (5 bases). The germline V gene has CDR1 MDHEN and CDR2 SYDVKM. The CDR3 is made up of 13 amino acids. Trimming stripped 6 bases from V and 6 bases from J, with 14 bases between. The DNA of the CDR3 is TGTGCCAGCAGCCGAGACAGTTACGATGGCTACACCTTC. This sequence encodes CASSRDSYDGYTF.

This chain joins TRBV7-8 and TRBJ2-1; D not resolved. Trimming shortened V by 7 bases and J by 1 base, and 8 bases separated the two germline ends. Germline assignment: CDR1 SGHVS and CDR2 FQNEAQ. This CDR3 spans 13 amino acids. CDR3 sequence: CASTHGSYNEQFF. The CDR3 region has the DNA TGTGCCAGCACCCATGGGTCCTACAATGAGCAGTTCTTC.

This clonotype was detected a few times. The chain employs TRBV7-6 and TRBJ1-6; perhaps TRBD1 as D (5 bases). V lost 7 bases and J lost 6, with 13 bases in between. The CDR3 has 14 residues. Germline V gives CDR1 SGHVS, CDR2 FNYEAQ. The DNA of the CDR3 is TGTGCCAGCACTCCCGGGGCTATTAATTCACCCCTCCACTTT. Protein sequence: CASTPGAINSPLHF. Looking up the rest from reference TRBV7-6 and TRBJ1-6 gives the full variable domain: GAGVSQSPRYKVTKRGQDVALRCDPISGHVSLYWYRQALGQGPEFLTYFNYEAQQDKSGLPNDRFSAERPEGSISTLTIQRTEQRDSAMYRCASTPGAINSPLHFGNGTRLTVT.

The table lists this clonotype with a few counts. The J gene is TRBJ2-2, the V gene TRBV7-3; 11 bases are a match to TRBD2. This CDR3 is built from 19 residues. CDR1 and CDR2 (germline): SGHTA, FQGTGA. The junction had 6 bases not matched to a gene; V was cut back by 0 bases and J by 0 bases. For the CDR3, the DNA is TGTGCCAGCAGCTTAACTCAACTAGCGGGGGTAGCGAACACCGGGGAGCTGTTTTTT. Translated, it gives CASSLTQLAGVANTGELFF.

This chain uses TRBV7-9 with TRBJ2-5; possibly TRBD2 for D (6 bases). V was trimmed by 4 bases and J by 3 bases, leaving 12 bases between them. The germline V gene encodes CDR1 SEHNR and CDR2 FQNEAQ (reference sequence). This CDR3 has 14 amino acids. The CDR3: CASSSTRGEETQYF. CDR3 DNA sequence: TGTGCCAGCAGCTCGACTAGAGGGGAAGAGACCCAGTACTTC.

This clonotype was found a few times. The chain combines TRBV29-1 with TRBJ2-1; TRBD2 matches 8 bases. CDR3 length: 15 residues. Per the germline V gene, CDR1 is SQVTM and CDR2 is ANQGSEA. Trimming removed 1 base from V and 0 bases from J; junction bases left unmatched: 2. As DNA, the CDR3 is TGCAGCGTTGAAGCTCGGGGGGGCTCCTACAATGAGCAGTTCTTC. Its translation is CSVEARGGSYNEQFF.

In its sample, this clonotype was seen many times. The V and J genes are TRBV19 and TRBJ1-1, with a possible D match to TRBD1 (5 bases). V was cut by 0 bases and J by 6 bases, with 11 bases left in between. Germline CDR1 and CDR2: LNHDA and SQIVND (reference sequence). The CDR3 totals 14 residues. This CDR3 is CASSIDRDLAEAFF. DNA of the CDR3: TGTGCCAGTAGTATAGATAGGGACCTGGCTGAAGCTTTCTTT.

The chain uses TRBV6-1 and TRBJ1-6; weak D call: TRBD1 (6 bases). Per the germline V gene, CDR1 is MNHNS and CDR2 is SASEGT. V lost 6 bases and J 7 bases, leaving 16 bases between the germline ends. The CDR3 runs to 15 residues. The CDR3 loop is CASRAGGRRNSPLHF. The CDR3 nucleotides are TGTGCCAGCAGGGCCGGGGGGCGCCGGAATTCACCCCTCCACTTT.

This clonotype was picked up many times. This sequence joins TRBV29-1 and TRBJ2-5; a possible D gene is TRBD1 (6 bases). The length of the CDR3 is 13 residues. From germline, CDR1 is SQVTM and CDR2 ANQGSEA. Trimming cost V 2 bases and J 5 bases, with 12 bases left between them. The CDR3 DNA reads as TGCAGCGTTGAATCAGGGGTTGGGGAGACCCAGTACTTC. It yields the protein CSVESGVGETQYF.

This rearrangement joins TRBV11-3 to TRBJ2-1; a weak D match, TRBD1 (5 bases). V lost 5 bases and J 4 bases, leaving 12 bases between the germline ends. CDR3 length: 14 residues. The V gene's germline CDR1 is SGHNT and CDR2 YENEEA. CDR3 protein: CASSSRVGYNEQFF. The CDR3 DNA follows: TGTGCCAGCAGCAGCAGGGTAGGGTACAATGAGCAGTTCTTC.

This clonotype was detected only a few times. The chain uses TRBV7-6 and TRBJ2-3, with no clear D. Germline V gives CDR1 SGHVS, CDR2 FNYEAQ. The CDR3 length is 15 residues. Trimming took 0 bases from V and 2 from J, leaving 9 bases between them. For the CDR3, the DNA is TGTGCCAGCAGCTTAGCAAGTTTTGACACAGATACGCAGTATTTT. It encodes CASSLASFDTDTQYF.

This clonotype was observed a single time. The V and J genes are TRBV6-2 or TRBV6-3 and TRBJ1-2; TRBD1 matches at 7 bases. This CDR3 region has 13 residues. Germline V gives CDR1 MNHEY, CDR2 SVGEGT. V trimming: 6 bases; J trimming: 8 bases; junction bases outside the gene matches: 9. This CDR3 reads CASREGGLDGYTF. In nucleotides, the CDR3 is TGTGCCAGCAGGGAAGGGGGCCTGGACGGCTACACCTTC.